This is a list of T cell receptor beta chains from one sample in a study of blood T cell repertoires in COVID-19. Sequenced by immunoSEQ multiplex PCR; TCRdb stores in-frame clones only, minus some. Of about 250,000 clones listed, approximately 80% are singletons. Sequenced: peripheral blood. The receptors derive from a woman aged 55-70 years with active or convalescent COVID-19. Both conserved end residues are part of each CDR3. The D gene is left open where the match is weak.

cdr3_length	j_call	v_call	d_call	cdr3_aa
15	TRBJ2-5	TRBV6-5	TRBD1	CASSSGTGVGETQYF
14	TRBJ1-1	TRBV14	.	CASSQDLGGTEAFF
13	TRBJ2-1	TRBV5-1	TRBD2	CATSNREGQGQFF
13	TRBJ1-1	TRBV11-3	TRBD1	CASSRTGVTEAFF
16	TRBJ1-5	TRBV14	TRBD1	CASHNRDRGQIQPQHF
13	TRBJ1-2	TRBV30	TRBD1	CAWSSQGENGYTF
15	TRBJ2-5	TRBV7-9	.	CASSLATSFAETQYF
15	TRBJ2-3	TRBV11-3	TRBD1	CASSLGAQGADTQYF
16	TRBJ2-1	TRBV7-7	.	CASSSGVGVDYNEQFF
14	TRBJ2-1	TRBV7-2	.	CASSLLLGVNEQFF
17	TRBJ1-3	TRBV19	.	CATTRRVLGQDGNTIYF
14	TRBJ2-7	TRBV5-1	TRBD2	CASSRTSGSHEQYF
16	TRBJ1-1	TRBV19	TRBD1	CASMGTGGVRWTEAFF
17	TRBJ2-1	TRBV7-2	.	CASSFRPAENSYNEQFF
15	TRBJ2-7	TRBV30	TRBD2	CAWSAGTSGSYEQYF
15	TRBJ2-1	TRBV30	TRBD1	CAWRVRQGAINEQFF
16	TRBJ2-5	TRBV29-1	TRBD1	CSVAVVGRGLQETQYF
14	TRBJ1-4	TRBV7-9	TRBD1	CASSGDSRNEKLFF
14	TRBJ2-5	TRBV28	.	CASSQLTARETQYF
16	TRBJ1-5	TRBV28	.	CASSLPRPGGNQPQHF
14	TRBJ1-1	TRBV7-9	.	CASSSPDRNTEAFF
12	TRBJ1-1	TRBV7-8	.	CASSLREAEAFF
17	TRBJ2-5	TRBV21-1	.	CASSKGPGKLFQETQYF
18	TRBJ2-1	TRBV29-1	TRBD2	CSGTEPGGQGKTYNEQFF
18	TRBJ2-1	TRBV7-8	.	CASSIPGAGAGPHNEQFF
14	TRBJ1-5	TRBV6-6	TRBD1	CASNRGRGNQPQHF
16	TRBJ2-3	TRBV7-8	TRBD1	CASSLVTGGETDTQYF